This record covers a single T cell receptor beta chain. The V segment lost 1 base and the J segment 5 bases; nucleotides outside the gene matches: 5. Germline CDR1 SEHNR, CDR2 FQNEAQ (reference sequence). This CDR3 region has 15 residues. Here immunoSEQ multiplex PCR was the method, and the copy in TCRdb shows in-frame clones only, minus some. The repertoire includes under 250,000 clones, about 93% of them detected once, and around 0.84% sits in the top ten. The data were taken from a study of blood T cell repertoires in COVID-19. Study in general: PBMCs, B-cell-depleted T cells, or T cells provided the cDNA or gDNA that made up the material.

Material: peripheral blood. This TCR was recovered from a man aged 60-69 years with COVID-19, enrolled during active disease. This chain links TRBV7-9 with TRBJ2-7, with 10 bases matching TRBD1. CDR3 nucleotides: TGTGCCAGCAGCTTAGGTAGACAGGGGGCCCACGAGCAGTACTTC. Amino acids: CASSLGRQGAHEQYF.